This TCR beta chain comes out of a study of blood T cell repertoires in COVID-19. V was pared by 4 bases and J by 5 bases, with 11 bases between. This CDR3 is built from 13 residues. Germline CDR1 reads MDHEN; CDR2 reads SYDVKM. Produced via immunoSEQ multiplex PCR; TCRdb's table is partial and in-frame only. The table includes tens of thousands of clones, roughly four fifths detected once. This sequence originates from a man aged 65 to 85 with active or convalescent COVID-19. The sequenced material came from peripheral blood. The chain joins TRBV28 to TRBJ1-2; D gene uncertain. The CDR3 nucleotides are TGTGCCAGCAGTTCACCCCTGGAGTATGGCTACACCTTC. Translating it yields CASSSPLEYGYTF.